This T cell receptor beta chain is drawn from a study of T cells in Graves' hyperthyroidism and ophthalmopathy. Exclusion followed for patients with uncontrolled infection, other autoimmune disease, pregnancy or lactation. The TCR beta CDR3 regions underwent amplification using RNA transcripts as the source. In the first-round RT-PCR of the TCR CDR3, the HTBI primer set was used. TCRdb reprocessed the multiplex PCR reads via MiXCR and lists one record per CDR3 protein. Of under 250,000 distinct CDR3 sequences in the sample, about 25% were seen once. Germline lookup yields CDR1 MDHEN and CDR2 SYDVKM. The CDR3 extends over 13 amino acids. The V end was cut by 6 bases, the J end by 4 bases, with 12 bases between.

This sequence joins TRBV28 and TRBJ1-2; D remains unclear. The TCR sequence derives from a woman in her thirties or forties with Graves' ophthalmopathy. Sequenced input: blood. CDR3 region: CASSPGSLYGYTF. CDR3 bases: TGTGCCAGCAGCCCCGGGAGCCTCTATGGCTACACCTTC.